One and the same sample provided the 24 T cell receptor beta chains below, sequenced in a study of post-analysis software for immune sequencing data. These receptors lack a known antigen. cDNA libraries for TCR beta contained unique molecular identifiers. TCRdb itself ran the PCR reads through MiXCR, one entry per CDR3 protein. The sample consists of 650,000 to 850,000 distinct CDR3 sequences, about 43% of them appearing once. Broader study findings: Included in a set of about five TRBV segments more frequent in patients than controls were TRBV5-6, TRBV5-1 and TRBV20-1.

The sample was blood. The source of these receptors is a girl aged 5 to 17 with multiple sclerosis.

The V and J genes are TRBV7-8 and TRBJ2-3; tentatively, D is TRBD2 (5 bases). The CDR3 is 13 amino acids. Germline CDR1 and CDR2: SGHVS and FQNEAQ. V lost 3 bases to trimming and J lost 5 bases, with 9 bases between them. DNA for the CDR3: TGTGCCAGCAGCTTTCGGGGAAAAGATACGCAGTATTTT. Its protein product is CASSFRGKDTQYF.

This rearrangement joins TRBV6-6 to TRBJ1-1; tentative D call: TRBD1 (5 bases). This CDR3 has 13 residues. Trimming left V 6 bases short and J 3 bases short, with 11 bases between. In germline, CDR1 is MNHNY, CDR2 SVGAGI (reference sequence). The CDR3 DNA reads TGTGCCAGCAGAGGGGCGGGGGACACTGAAGCTTTCTTT. This sequence encodes CASRGAGDTEAFF.

This chain uses TRBV27 with TRBJ2-4; D gene uncertain. The CDR3 runs 13 residues. CDR1 and CDR2 (germline): MNHEY, SMNVEV (reference sequence). The V and J ends lost 2 bases and 13 bases respectively, with 15 bases between them. The CDR3 loop is CASSLGPTTPQYF. Written as DNA, the CDR3 is TGTGCCAGCAGTTTAGGGCCGACGACTCCACAGTACTTC.

This clonotype was detected only a few times. The V call is TRBV4-3, the J call TRBJ1-2; D unclear. Germline V gene data show CDR1 as LGHNA and CDR2 as YSLEER. V gave up 0 bases and J gave up 4 bases, with 12 bases separating them. The CDR3 consists of 15 residues. CDR3 protein: CASSQDSSPLYGYTF. Written as DNA, the CDR3 is TGCGCCAGCAGCCAAGACAGCAGCCCGCTCTATGGCTACACCTTC.

This chain connects TRBV7-8 to TRBJ2-1; D not certain. The length of the CDR3 is 14 residues. Germline CDR1 reads SGHVS; CDR2 reads FQNEAQ. Trimming took 1 base from V and 2 from J, leaving 6 bases between them. The CDR3 protein is CASSLVATYNEQFF. CDR3 nucleotide sequence: TGTGCCAGCAGCTTAGTAGCTACCTACAATGAGCAGTTCTTC.

The CDR3 spells CASSLGFRDLDNEQFF. Here the CDR3 DNA reads TGTGCCAGCAGCTTAGGGTTCCGGGACCTCGACAATGAGCAGTTCTTC. The chain joins TRBV7-9 to TRBJ2-1; D may correspond to TRBD1 or TRBD2 (5 bases each). This CDR3 is 16 amino acids long. Germline V gene data show CDR1 as SEHNR and CDR2 as FQNEAQ (reference sequence). Trimming took off 1 base at V and 5 bases at J, with 15 bases between the two ends.

The genes are TRBV5-1 and TRBJ2-7, with 9 bases fitting TRBD2. CDR3 length: 15 residues. Trimming cost V 9 bases and J 0 bases; bases outside gene matches: 10. In germline, CDR1 is SGHRS, CDR2 YFSETQ. The CDR3 loop reads CAKPKGSGSSYEQYF. Here the CDR3 DNA reads TGCGCCAAACCTAAGGGTAGCGGGAGCTCCTACGAGCAGTACTTC.

The chain employs TRBV7-9 and TRBJ2-1; tentatively, D is TRBD1 or TRBD2 (6 bases each). The V gene lost 2 bases and the J gene lost 2 bases, with 10 bases spanning the gap. CDR3 length: 15 amino acids. Germline CDR1 reads SEHNR; CDR2 reads FQNEAQ (reference sequence). CDR3 amino acids: CASSLRGETYNEQFF. In DNA form, the CDR3 reads TGTGCCAGCAGCTTAAGGGGGGAGACCTACAATGAGCAGTTCTTC. Variable domain in full (rest from reference TRBV7-9 and TRBJ2-1): DTGVSQNPRHKITKRGQNVTFRCDPISEHNRLYWYRQTLGQGPEFLTYFQNEAQLEKSRLLSDRFSAERPKGSFSTLEIQRTEQGDSAMYLCASSLRGETYNEQFFGPGTRLTVL.

This clonotype has a handful of counts. The V and J genes are TRBV7-9 and TRBJ2-1; TRBD1 matches 12 bases. V lost 7 bases and J lost 8; bases outside the gene matches: 9. CDR3 length: 15 residues. The germline V gene encodes CDR1 SEHNR and CDR2 FQNEAQ (reference sequence). CDR3 sequence reads: CASTTGTGGLDEQFF. Here the CDR3 DNA reads TGTGCCAGCACCACCGGGACAGGGGGCTTGGATGAGCAGTTCTTC.

This clonotype was recorded a few times. A much larger clone lies a single base off, so this may be a read error. Here the CDR3 DNA reads TGCAGTACTAGAGATCGGACTAGCGGGAGAGAGACCCAGTACTTC. The encoded protein is CSTRDRTSGRETQYF. The chain employs TRBV20-1 and TRBJ2-7, with 13 bases identical to TRBD2. The DNA end is a closer match to TRBJ2-5, so the J assignment may be wrong. The V gene's germline CDR1 is DFQATT and CDR2 SNEGSKA (reference sequence). CDR3 length equals 15 residues.

The V call is TRBV29-1, the J call TRBJ2-3; 9 nucleotides agree with TRBD2. CDR1 and CDR2 (germline): SQVTM, ANQGSEA. J lost 3 bases, V lost 7 bases, and 8 bases had no gene match. The CDR3 consists of 14 residues. The CDR3 protein is CSAQAGGTTDTQYF. The DNA of the CDR3 is TGCAGCGCACAAGCGGGAGGAACAACAGATACGCAGTATTTT.

J is TRBJ1-2 and V is TRBV10-3; a weak D match, TRBD1 (6 bases). Germline lookup yields CDR1 ENHRY and CDR2 SYGVKD. With 6 bases removed from V and 2 bases from J, the gap between germline ends came to 10 bases. The length of the CDR3 is 13 residues. CDR3: CAISTQGNYGYTF. CDR3 bases: TGTGCCATCAGCACACAGGGAAACTATGGCTACACCTTC.

This clonotype was seen a handful of times. The V and J genes are TRBV7-9 and TRBJ2-7, with D maybe TRBD2 (6 bases). The V end lost 5 bases, the J end lost 5 bases, and 16 bases lay between the germline ends. This CDR3 contains 14 residues. Looked up from germline, CDR1 is SEHNR and CDR2 is FQNEAQ (reference sequence). CDR3 sequence reads: CASSPPSGRNEQYF. The CDR3 bases are TGTGCCAGCAGCCCCCCCTCTGGGAGGAACGAGCAGTACTTC. Full variable domain (outside the CDR3, taken from reference TRBV7-9 and TRBJ2-7): DTGVSQNPRHKITKRGQNVTFRCDPISEHNRLYWYRQTLGQGPEFLTYFQNEAQLEKSRLLSDRFSAERPKGSFSTLEIQRTEQGDSAMYLCASSPPSGRNEQYFGPGTRLTVT.

This clonotype came up once. Relative to the germline gene, one junction end is altered; a read error may explain this. The genes are TRBV4-1 and TRBJ1-4, with a weak D call TRBD1 (5 bases). The CDR3 has 16 amino acids. The germline gives CDR1 MGHRA, CDR2 YSYEKL. CDR3 loop: CAGSQEPGYRGEKLFF. The DNA for the CDR3 is TGCGCCGGCAGCCAAGAACCCGGGTACCGGGGGGAAAAACTGTTTTTT.

J is TRBJ2-3 and V is TRBV4-2; no definite D call. V was trimmed by 0 bases and J by 5 bases, leaving 6 bases between them. The germline gives CDR1 LGHNA, CDR2 YNFKEQ. The CDR3 consists of 13 residues. DNA of the CDR3: TGTGCCAGCAGCCAAGATCATAGAGATACGCAGTATTTT. This codes for CASSQDHRDTQYF.

Worth noting for this clonotype: Compared with germline, one end of the junction differs, possibly owing to a read error. The J gene is TRBJ2-1, the V gene TRBV2; D remains ambiguous. Germline V gives CDR1 SNHLY, CDR2 FYNNEI. The CDR3 sequence is 13 residues long. CDR3 protein: CASREAGYNEQFF. CDR3 nucleotides: TGTGCCAGCAGGGAAGCTGGGTACAATGAGCAGTTCTTC.

This clonotype occurred once. V gene TRBV6-5 combines with J gene TRBJ2-4, with 8 nucleotides matching TRBD2. This CDR3 is 14 amino acids long. Trimming at V came to 6 bases and at J to 13 bases, leaving 14 bases not matched to a gene. CDR1 and CDR2 from the germline V gene are MNHEY and SVGAGI. The CDR3 reads CASSLSGRRNEQYF. As DNA, the CDR3 is TGTGCCAGCAGCCTCAGCGGGAGACGCAATGAGCAGTACTTC.

The chain employs TRBV6-6 and TRBJ2-3, with D possibly called TRBD1 or TRBD2 (6 bases each). The CDR3 consists of 16 residues. V lost 5 bases to trimming and J lost 3 bases, with 18 bases between them. In germline, CDR1 is MNHNY, CDR2 SVGAGI (reference sequence). The CDR3 reads CASSQPLGGRTDTQYF. CDR3 nucleotides: TGTGCCAGCAGTCAGCCTCTAGGGGGGAGAACAGATACGCAGTATTTT.

The chain is built from TRBV20-1 and TRBJ2-3, with D tentatively TRBD2 (6 bases). CDR1 is DFQATT, CDR2 SNEGSKA, per germline (reference sequence). The CDR3 runs 15 residues. The V end was cut by 1 base, the J end by 3 bases, with 14 bases between. CDR3 bases: TGCAGTGCTAGAGTCCCCGGGGGATGGACAGATACGCAGTATTTT. Residues: CSARVPGGWTDTQYF.

This clonotype appeared a few times. The chain couples TRBV5-1 to TRBJ2-1; 8 bases match TRBD1. Germline lookup yields CDR1 SGHRS and CDR2 YFSETQ. The CDR3 is 15 residues long. V lost 4 bases to trimming and J lost 8 bases; unmatched junction nucleotides: 11. CDR3 region: CASSPTTGGNDEQFF. The CDR3 DNA reads as TGCGCCAGCAGCCCTACTACAGGGGGTAACGATGAGCAGTTCTTC.

The DNA for the CDR3 is TGCGCCAGCAGCTTGTCCGTGGGGGAAGGCTCCTACGAGCAGTACTTC. Encoded protein: CASSLSVGEGSYEQYF. V usage is TRBV5-1 and J usage is TRBJ2-7; tentatively, D is TRBD1 or TRBD2 (5 bases each). Trimming took 1 base from V and 0 from J, leaving 14 bases between them. The V gene's germline CDR1 is SGHRS and CDR2 YFSETQ. The CDR3 sequence is 16 residues long. The full variable domain, with the rest looked up from reference TRBV5-1 and TRBJ2-7, is KAGVTQTPRYLIKTRGQQVTLSCSPISGHRSVSWYQQTPGQGLQFLFEYFSETQRNKGNFPGRFSGRQFSNSRSEMNVSTLELGDSALYLCASSLSVGEGSYEQYFGPGTRLTVT.

This clonotype was seen only a few times. This rearrangement joins TRBV7-2 to TRBJ2-7; possibly TRBD2 for D (6 bases). Per the germline V gene, CDR1 is SGHTA and CDR2 is FQGNSA. V was shortened by 5 bases and J by 3 bases, with 20 bases between the two germline ends. The CDR3 contains 16 residues. The DNA for the CDR3 is TGTGCCAGCAGCCCCTTCAATCAGCGGGCGAACTACGAGCAGTACTTC. This codes for CASSPFNQRANYEQYF.

V usage is TRBV28 and J usage is TRBJ2-7; a weak D match, TRBD2 (6 bases). This CDR3 comprises 14 residues. Trimming left V 5 bases short and J 2 bases short, with 13 bases between. Germline values: CDR1 MDHEN, CDR2 SYDVKM. The CDR3 DNA reads as TGTGCCAGCAGTGAGGTAGCGGTCCCCTACGAGCAGTACTTC. Translating it yields CASSEVAVPYEQYF. The variable domain in full, completed from reference TRBV28 and TRBJ2-7, reads DVKVTQSSRYLVKRTGEKVFLECVQDMDHENMFWYRQDPGLGLRLIYFSYDVKMKEKGDIPEGYSVSREKKERFSLILESASTNQTSMYLCASSEVAVPYEQYFGPGTRLTVT.

V gene TRBV3-1 combines with J gene TRBJ1-5; D is uncertain. Germline V gene lookup returns CDR1 LGHDT and CDR2 YNNKEL (reference sequence). V was trimmed by 3 bases and J by 6 bases, leaving 6 bases between them. This CDR3 has 12 residues. For the CDR3, the DNA is TGTGCCAGCAGCCAGGGATCTCAGCCCCAGCATTTT. Translation: CASSQGSQPQHF.